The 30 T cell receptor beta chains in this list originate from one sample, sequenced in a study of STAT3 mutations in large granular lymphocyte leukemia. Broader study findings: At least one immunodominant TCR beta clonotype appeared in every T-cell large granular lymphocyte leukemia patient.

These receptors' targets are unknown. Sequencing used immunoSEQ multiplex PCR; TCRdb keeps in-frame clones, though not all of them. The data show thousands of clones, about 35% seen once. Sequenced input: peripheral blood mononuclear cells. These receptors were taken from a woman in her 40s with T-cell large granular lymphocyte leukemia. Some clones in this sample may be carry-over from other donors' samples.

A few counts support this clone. CDR3 bases: TGTGCCAGCTCGCCTAATCAGGAGGGATCCTATAATTCACCCCTCCACTTT. Amino acid sequence: CASSPNQEGSYNSPLHF. The J gene is TRBJ1-6, the V gene TRBV18, with D uncertain. The germline CDR1 and CDR2 sequences are KGHSH and LQKENI. Deletions cut 6 bases from V and 1 base from J, with 16 bases between. The CDR3 has 17 residues.

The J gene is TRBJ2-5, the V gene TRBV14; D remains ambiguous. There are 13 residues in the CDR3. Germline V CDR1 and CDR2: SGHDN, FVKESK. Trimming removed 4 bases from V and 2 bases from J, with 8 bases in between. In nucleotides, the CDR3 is TGTGCCAGCAGCCGACAACTTCAAGAGACCCAGTACTTC. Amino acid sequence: CASSRQLQETQYF.

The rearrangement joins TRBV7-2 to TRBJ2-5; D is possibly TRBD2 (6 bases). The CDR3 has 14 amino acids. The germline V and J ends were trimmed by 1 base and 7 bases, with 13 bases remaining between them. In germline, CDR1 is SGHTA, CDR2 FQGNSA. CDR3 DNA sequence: TGTGCCAGCAGCTTAGGGACTATCCCTGGGACCCAGTACTTC. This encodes CASSLGTIPGTQYF.

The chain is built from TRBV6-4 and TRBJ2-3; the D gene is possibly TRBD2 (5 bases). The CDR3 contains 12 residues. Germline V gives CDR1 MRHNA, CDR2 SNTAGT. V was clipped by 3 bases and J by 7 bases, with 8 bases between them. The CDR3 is CASSDEGHTQYF. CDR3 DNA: TGTGCCAGCAGTGATGAGGGCCATACGCAGTATTTT.

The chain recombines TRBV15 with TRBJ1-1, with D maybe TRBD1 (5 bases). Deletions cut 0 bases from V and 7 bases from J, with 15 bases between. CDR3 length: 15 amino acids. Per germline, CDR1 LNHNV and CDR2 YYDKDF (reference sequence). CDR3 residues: CATSRDLGADDEAFF. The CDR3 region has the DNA TGTGCCACCAGCAGAGATCTCGGGGCAGACGATGAAGCTTTCTTT.

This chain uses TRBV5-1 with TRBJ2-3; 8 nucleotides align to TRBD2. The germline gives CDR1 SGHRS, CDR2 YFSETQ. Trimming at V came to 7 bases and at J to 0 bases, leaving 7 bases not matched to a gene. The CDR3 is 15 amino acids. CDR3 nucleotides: TGCGCCAGCGGTGCCGGGAGGGCGAGCACAGATACGCAGTATTTT. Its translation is CASGAGRASTDTQYF.

CDR3 protein: CASSAGLAGGSYEQYF. CDR3 DNA: TGTGCCAGCAGCGCGGGACTAGCGGGAGGTTCCTACGAGCAGTACTTC. The rearrangement uses TRBV11-2 and TRBJ2-7, with 15 bases fitting TRBD2. Germline V CDR1 and CDR2: SGHAT, FQNNGV. The trim removed 5 bases at V and 1 base at J, leaving 3 bases unmatched. The CDR3 is 16 residues long.

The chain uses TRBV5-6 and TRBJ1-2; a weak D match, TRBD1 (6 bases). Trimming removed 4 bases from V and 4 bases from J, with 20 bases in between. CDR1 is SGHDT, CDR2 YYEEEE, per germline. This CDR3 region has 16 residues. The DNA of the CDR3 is TGTGCCAGCAGCCGAGGGGGTGGTTATACAGTCTATGGCTACACCTTC. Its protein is CASSRGGGYTVYGYTF.

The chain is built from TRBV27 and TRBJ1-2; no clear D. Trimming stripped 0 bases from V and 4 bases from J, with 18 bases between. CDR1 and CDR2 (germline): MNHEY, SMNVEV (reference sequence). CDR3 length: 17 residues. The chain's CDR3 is CASSLSGLPVTGYGYTF. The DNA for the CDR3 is TGTGCCAGCAGTTTATCGGGTTTGCCAGTCACGGGCTATGGCTACACCTTC.

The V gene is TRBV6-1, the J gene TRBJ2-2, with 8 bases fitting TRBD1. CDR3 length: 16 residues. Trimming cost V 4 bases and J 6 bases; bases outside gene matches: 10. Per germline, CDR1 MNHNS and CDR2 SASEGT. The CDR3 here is CASSGTGWGNPGELFF. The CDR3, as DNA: TGTGCCAGCAGTGGGACAGGGTGGGGAAACCCCGGGGAGCTGTTTTTT.

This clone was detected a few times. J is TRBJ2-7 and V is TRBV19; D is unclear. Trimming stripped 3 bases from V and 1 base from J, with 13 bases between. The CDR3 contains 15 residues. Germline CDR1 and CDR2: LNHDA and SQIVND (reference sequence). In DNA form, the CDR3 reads TGTGCCAGTAGTATTCGTACCGGGCCATCCTACGAGCAGTACTTC. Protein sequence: CASSIRTGPSYEQYF.

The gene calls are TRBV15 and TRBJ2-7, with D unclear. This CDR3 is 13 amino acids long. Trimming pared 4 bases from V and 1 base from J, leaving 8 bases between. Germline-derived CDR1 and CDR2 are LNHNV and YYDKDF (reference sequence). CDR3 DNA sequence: TGTGCCACCAGCACCGGCAGATCCTACGAGCAGTACTTC. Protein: CATSTGRSYEQYF.

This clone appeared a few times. The CDR3 loop is CAWRVGHESPLHF. The CDR3 coding sequence is TGTGCCTGGAGAGTGGGCCACGAATCACCCCTCCACTTT. The chain combines TRBV30 with TRBJ1-6, with D hard to call. The ends were cut back, 3 bases at V and 10 bases at J, with 13 bases in the middle. CDR1 is GTSNPN and CDR2 is SVGIG in the germline V gene (reference sequence). The CDR3 consists of 13 residues. Full variable domain (outside the CDR3, taken from reference TRBV30 and TRBJ1-6): SQTIHQWPATLVQPVGSPLSLECTVEGTSNPNLYWYRQAAGRGLQLLFYSVGIGQISSEVPQNLSASRPQDRQFILSSKKLLLSDSGFYLCAWRVGHESPLHFGNGTRLTVT.

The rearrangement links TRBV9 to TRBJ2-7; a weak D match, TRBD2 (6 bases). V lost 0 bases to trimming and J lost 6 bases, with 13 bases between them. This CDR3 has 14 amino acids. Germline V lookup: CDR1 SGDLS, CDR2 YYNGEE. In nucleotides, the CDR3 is TGTGCCAGCAGCGTAGGGGGGGATAGGGCCGAGCAGTACTTC. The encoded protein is CASSVGGDRAEQYF.

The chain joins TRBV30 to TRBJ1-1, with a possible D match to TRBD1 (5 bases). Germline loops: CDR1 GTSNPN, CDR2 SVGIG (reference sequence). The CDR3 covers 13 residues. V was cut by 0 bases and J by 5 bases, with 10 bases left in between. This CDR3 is CAWSVAGPTEAFF. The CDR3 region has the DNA TGTGCCTGGAGTGTGGCGGGGCCGACTGAAGCTTTCTTT.

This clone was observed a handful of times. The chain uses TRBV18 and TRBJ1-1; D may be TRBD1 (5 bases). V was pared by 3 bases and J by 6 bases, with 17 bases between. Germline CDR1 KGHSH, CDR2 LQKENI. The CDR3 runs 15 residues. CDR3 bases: TGTGCCAGCTCACCCTCACAAGGGGCCTTTGCTGAAGCTTTCTTT. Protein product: CASSPSQGAFAEAFF. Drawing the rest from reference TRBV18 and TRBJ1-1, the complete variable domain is NAGVMQNPRHLVRRRGQEARLRCSPMKGHSHVYWYRQLPEEGLKFMVYLQKENIIDESGMPKERFSAEFPKEGPSILRIQQVVRGDSAAYFCASSPSQGAFAEAFFGQGTRLTVV.

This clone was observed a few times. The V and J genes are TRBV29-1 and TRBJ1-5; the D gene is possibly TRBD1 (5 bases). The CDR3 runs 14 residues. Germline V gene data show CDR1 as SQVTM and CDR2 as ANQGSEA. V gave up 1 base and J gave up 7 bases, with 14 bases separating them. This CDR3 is CSVEVEGSGQPQHF. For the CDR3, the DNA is TGCAGCGTTGAAGTTGAGGGGAGCGGGCAGCCCCAGCATTTT.

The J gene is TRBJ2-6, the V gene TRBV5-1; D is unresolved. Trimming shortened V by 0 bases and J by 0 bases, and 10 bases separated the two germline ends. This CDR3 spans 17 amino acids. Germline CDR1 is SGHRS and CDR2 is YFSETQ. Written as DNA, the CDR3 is TGCGCCAGCAGCTTGGCTTACACCGTCTCTGGGGCCAACGTCCTGACTTTC. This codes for CASSLAYTVSGANVLTF.

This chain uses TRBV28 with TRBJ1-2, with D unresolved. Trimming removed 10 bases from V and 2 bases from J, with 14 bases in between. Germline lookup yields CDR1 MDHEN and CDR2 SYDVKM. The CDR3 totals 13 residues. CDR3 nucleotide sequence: TGTGCCACCCGGGCCGAGATAAACTATGGCTACACCTTC. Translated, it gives CATRAEINYGYTF.

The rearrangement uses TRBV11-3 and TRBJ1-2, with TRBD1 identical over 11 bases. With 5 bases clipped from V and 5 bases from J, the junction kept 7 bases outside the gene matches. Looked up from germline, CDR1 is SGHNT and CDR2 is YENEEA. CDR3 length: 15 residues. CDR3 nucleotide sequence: TGTGCCAGCAGCCGGAGGACAGGGGGCGCGTATGGCTACACCTTC. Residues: CASSRRTGGAYGYTF.

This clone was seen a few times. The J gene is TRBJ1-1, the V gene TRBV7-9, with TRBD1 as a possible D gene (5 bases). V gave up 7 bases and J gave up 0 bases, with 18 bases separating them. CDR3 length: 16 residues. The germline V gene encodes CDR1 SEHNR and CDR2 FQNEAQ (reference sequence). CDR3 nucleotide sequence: TGTGCCAGCACCCCCATTAGTCGGGGGATGAACACTGAAGCTTTCTTT. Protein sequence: CASTPISRGMNTEAFF. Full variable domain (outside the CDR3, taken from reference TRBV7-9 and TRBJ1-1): DTGVSQNPRHKITKRGQNVTFRCDPISEHNRLYWYRQTLGQGPEFLTYFQNEAQLEKSRLLSDRFSAERPKGSFSTLEIQRTEQGDSAMYLCASTPISRGMNTEAFFGQGTRLTVV.

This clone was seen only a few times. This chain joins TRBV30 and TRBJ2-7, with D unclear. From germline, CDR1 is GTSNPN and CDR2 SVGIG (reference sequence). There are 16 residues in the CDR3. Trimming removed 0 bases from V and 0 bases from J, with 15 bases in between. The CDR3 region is CAWSVSHRPISYEQYF. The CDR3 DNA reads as TGTGCCTGGAGTGTATCCCATCGACCGATCTCCTACGAGCAGTACTTC.

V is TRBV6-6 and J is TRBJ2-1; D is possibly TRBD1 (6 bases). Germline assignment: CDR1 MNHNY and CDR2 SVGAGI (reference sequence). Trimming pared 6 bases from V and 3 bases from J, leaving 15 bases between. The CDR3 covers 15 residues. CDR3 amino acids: CASSTARGSYNEQFF. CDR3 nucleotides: TGTGCCAGCAGCACGGCCAGGGGAAGCTACAATGAGCAGTTCTTC.

For the CDR3, the DNA is TGTGCCTGGAGCAGGGGGAGCAATCAGCCCCAGCATTTT. It codes for CAWSRGSNQPQHF. The rearrangement uses TRBV30 and TRBJ1-5, with 7 nucleotides matching TRBD1. This CDR3 is built from 13 residues. CDR1 is GTSNPN, CDR2 SVGIG, per germline (reference sequence). J lost 1 base, V lost 3 bases, and 0 bases had no gene match.

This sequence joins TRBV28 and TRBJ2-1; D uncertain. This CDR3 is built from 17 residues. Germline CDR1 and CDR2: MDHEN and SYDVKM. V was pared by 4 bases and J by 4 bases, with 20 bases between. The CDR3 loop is CASSSRSDVFQYNEQFF. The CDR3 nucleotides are TGTGCCAGCAGTTCCCGCTCTGACGTCTTTCAATACAATGAGCAGTTCTTC.

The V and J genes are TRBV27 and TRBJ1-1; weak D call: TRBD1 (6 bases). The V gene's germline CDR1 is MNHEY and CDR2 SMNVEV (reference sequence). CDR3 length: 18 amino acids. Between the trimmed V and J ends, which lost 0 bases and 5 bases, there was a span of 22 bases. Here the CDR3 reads CASSLSPWPRRGWTEAFF. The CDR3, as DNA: TGTGCCAGCAGTTTATCCCCCTGGCCCCGCAGGGGCTGGACTGAAGCTTTCTTT.

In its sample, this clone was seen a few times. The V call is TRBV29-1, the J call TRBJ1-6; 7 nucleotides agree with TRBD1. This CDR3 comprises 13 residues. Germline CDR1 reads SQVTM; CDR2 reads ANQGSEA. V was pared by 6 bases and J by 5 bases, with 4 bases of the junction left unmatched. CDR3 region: CSVSGTDNSPLHF. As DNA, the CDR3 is TGCAGCGTCTCCGGGACAGATAATTCACCCCTCCACTTT. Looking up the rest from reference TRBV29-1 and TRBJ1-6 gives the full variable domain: SAVISQKPSRDICQRGTSLTIQCQVDSQVTMMFWYRQQPGQSLTLIATANQGSEATYESGFVIDKFPISRPNLTFSTLTVSNMSPEDSSIYLCSVSGTDNSPLHFGNGTRLTVT.

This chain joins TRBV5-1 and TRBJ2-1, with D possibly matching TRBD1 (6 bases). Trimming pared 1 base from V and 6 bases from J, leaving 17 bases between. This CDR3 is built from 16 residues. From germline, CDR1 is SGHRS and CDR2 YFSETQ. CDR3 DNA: TGCGCCAGCAGCTTGTGCAGGGGAGACCGCTGCAATGAGCAGTTCTTC. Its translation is CASSLCRGDRCNEQFF.

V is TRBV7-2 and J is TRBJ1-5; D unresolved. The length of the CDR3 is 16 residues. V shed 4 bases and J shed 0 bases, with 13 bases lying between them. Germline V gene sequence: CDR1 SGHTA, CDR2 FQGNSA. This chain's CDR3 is CASSSMLGVSNQPQHF. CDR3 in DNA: TGTGCCAGCAGCTCCATGCTTGGGGTTAGCAATCAGCCCCAGCATTTT.

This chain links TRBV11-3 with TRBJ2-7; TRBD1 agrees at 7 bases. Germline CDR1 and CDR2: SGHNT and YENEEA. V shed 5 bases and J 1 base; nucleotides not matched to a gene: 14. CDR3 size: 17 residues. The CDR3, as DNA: TGTGCCAGCAGCCCCCATTCGGGACAGACCTCTTCCTACGAGCAGTACTTC. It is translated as CASSPHSGQTSSYEQYF.